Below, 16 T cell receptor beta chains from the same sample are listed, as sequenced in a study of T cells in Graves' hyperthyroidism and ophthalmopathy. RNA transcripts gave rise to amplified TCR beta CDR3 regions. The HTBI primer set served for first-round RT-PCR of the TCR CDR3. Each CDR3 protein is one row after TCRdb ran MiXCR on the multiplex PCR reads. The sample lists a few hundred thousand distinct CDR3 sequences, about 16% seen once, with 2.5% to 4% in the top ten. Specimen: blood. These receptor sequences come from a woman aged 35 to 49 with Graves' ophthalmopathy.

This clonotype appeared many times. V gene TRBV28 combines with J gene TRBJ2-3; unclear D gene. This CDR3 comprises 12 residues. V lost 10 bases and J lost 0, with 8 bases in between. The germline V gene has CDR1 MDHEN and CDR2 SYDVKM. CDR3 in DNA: TGTGCCACCCGGGTTAGCACAGATACGCAGTATTTT. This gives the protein CATRVSTDTQYF.

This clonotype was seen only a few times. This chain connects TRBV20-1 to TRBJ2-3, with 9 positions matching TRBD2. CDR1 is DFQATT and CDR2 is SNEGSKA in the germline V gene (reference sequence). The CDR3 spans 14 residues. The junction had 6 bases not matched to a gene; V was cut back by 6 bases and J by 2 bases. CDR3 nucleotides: TGCAGTGCCCGGGAGCGGGGGGTCACAGATACGCAGTATTTT. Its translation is CSARERGVTDTQYF.

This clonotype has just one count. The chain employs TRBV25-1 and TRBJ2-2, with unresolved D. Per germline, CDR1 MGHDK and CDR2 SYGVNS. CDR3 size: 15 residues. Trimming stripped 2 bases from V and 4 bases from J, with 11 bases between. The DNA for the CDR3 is TGTGCCAGCAGTGAAAGGCCCGAACTCACCGGGGAGCTGTTTTTT. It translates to CASSERPELTGELFF. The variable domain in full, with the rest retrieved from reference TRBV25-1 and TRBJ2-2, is EADIYQTPRYLVIGTGKKITLECSQTMGHDKMYWYQQDPGMELHLIHYSYGVNSTEKGDLSSESTVSRIRTEHFPLTLESARPSHTSQYLCASSERPELTGELFFGEGSRLTVL.

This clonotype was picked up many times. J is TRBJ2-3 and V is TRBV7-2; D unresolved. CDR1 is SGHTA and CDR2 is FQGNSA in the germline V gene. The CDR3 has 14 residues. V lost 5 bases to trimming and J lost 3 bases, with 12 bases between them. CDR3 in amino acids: CASSTRTETDTQYF. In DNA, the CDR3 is TGTGCCAGCAGCACCCGGACGGAGACAGATACGCAGTATTTT.

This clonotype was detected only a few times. CDR3 nucleotides: TGTGCCAGCAGTTTAGGACAGGCCCTATATGGCTACACCTTC. This translates into CASSLGQALYGYTF. This chain joins TRBV12-3 or TRBV12-4 and TRBJ1-2; D perhaps matches TRBD1 (6 bases). The CDR3 extends over 14 amino acids. Trimming removed 1 base from V and 5 bases from J, with 11 bases in between.

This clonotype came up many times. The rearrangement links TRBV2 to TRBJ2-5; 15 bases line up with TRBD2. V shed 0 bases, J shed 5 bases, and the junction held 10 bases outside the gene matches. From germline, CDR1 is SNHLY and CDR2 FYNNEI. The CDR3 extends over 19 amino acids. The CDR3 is CASSEAVGGLAGGRETQYF. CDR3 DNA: TGTGCCAGCAGTGAAGCGGTGGGGGGACTAGCGGGGGGTAGGGAGACCCAGTACTTC.

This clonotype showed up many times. For the CDR3, the DNA is TGTGCCAGCAGTTACAAAGGGATGAGGTCTGAAGCTTTCTTT. Translation: CASSYKGMRSEAFF. The chain is built from TRBV6-6 and TRBJ1-1; no firm D call. V lost 2 bases and J lost 6, with 13 bases in between. This CDR3 is built from 14 residues. Germline loops: CDR1 MNHNY, CDR2 SVGAGI (reference sequence).

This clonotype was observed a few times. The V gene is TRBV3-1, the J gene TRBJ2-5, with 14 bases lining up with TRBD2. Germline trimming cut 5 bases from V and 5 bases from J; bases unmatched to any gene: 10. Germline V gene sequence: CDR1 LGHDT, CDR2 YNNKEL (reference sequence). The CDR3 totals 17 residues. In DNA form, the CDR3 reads TGTGCCAGCAGCGTAGTGGGGACTAGCGGGAGAGCGGAGACCCAGTACTTC. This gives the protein CASSVVGTSGRAETQYF.

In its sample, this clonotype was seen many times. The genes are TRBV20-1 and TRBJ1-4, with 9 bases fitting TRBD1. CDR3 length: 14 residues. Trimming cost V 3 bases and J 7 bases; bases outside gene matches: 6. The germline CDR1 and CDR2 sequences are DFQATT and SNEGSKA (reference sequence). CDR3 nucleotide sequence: TGCAGTGCTAGGTGGGACAGGGTTACTGAAAAACTGTTTTTT. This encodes CSARWDRVTEKLFF.

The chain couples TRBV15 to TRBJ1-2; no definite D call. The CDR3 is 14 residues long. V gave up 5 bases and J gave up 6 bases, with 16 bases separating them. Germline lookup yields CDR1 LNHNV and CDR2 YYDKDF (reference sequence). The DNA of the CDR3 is TGTGCCACCAGCGAGAGGAGAGTCGGGGATGGCTACACCTTC. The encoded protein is CATSERRVGDGYTF.

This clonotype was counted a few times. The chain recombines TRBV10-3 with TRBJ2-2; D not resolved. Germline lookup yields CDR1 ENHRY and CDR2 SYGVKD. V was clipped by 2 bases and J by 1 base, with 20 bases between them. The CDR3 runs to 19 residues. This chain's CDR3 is CAISEIIASAMGNTGELFF. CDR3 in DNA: TGTGCCATCAGTGAGATTATAGCTAGTGCGATGGGGAACACCGGGGAGCTGTTTTTT.

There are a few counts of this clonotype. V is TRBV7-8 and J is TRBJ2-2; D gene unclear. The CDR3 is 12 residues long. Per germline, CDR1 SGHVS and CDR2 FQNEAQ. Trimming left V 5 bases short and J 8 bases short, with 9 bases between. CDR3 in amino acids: CASSDGEGELFF. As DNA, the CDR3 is TGTGCCAGCAGCGATGGGGAAGGGGAGCTGTTTTTT.

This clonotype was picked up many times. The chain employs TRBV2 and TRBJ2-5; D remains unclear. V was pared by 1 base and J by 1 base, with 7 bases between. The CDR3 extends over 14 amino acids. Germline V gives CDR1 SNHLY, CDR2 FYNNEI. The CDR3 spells CASSEVLLQETQYF. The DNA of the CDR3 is TGTGCCAGCAGTGAAGTCCTTCTCCAAGAGACCCAGTACTTC. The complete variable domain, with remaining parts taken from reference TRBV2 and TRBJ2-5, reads EPEVTQTPSHQVTQMGQEVILRCVPISNHLYFYWYRQILGQKVEFLVSFYNNEISEKSEIFDDQFSVERPDGSNFTLKIRSTKLEDSAMYFCASSEVLLQETQYFGPGTRLLVL.

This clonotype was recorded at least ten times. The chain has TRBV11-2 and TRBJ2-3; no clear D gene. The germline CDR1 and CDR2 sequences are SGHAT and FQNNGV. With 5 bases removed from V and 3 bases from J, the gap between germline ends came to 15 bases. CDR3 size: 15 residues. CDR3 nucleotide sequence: TGTGCCAGCAGCCTCTCAGTGGTCACTACAGATACGCAGTATTTT. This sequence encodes CASSLSVVTTDTQYF. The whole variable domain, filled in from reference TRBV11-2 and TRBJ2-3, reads EAGVAQSPRYKIIEKRQSVAFWCNPISGHATLYWYQQILGQGPKLLIQFQNNGVVDDSQLPKDRFSAERLKGVDSTLKIQPAKLEDSAVYLCASSLSVVTTDTQYFGPGTRLTVL.

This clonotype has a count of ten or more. As DNA, the CDR3 is TGTGCCAGCAGTGAAGTCGGTAGCCTCACCGGGGAGCTGTTTTTT. Its translation is CASSEVGSLTGELFF. V gene TRBV2 combines with J gene TRBJ2-2; D not resolved. The CDR3 totals 15 residues. The germline V gene encodes CDR1 SNHLY and CDR2 FYNNEI. The V gene lost 1 base and the J gene lost 4 bases, with 10 bases spanning the gap.

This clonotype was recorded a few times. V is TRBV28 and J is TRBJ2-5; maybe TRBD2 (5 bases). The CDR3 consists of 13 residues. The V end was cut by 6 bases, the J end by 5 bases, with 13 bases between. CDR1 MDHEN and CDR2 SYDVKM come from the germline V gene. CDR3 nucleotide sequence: TGTGCCAGCAGGAAGCGGTCCGCTGAGACCCAGTACTTC. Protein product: CASRKRSAETQYF.